The next 15 T cell receptor beta chains were all read from a single sample in a study of CD8+CD57+ T cells in acquired aplastic anemia. The authors sequenced patients whose flow cytometry had shown CD8+CD57+ cell expansion. Profiles of TCR beta VDJ and CDR3 were generated from a genomic DNA template. TCRdb reanalysed the reads using MiXCR and keeps one entry per CDR3 protein. The profile shows under 250,000 distinct CDR3 sequences, roughly 60% of them singletons. What was sequenced was sorted CD4+, CD8+, or CD8+CD57+ T cells (not recorded which) from PBMCs. The receptors come from a human donor with aplastic anemia.

The chain combines TRBV5-5 with TRBJ2-7, with 7 bases matching TRBD1. V lost 5 bases, J lost 1 base, and 3 bases stayed unmatched. This CDR3 is 13 amino acids long. CDR1 is SGHKS, CDR2 YYEKEE, per germline (reference sequence). CDR3 residues: CASRLGQSYEQYF. The CDR3 coding sequence is TGTGCCAGCAGACTGGGACAGTCCTACGAGCAGTACTTC.

There are many counts of this clonotype. This chain joins TRBV6-1 and TRBJ2-7, with D maybe TRBD1 (5 bases). The CDR3 contains 15 residues. V gave up 9 bases and J gave up 0 bases, with 18 bases separating them. Per germline, CDR1 MNHNS and CDR2 SASEGT. As DNA, the CDR3 is TGTGCCAGTGTACCAAGCCCGGACAACTCCTACGAGCAGTACTTC. Its protein is CASVPSPDNSYEQYF.

This clonotype was seen many times. The chain couples TRBV11-3 to TRBJ2-7, with 9 bases identical to TRBD1. Germline CDR1 reads SGHNT; CDR2 reads YENEEA. CDR3 length: 17 amino acids. V was pared by 4 bases and J by 1 base, with 11 bases of the junction left unmatched. CDR3 DNA: TGTGCCAGCAGCTCAGCACTACAGGGGGCAACGTCCTACGAGCAGTACTTC. The encoded protein is CASSSALQGATSYEQYF.

The genes are TRBV7-2 and TRBJ1-1; TRBD1 agrees at 7 bases. In germline, CDR1 is SGHTA, CDR2 FQGNSA. This CDR3 region has 14 residues. V lost 4 bases to trimming and J lost 1 base; unmatched junction nucleotides: 3. Here the CDR3 DNA reads TGTGCCAGCAGCTATCGACAGGGGAACACTGAAGCTTTCTTT. Translating it yields CASSYRQGNTEAFF.

This clonotype has at least ten counts. This chain uses TRBV7-3 with TRBJ1-1; 8 bases match TRBD1. From germline, CDR1 is SGHTA and CDR2 FQGTGA. CDR3 length: 15 amino acids. V was clipped by 4 bases and J by 4 bases; unmatched bases: 8. The CDR3 DNA sequence: TGTGCCAGCAGCTGGGCAGGGGGCGGCGGCACTGAAGCTTTCTTT. Translating it yields CASSWAGGGGTEAFF.

V usage is TRBV7-2 and J usage is TRBJ2-1; 8 positions agree with TRBD2. The CDR3 runs 14 residues. Losses at the gene ends were 4 bases for V and 5 bases for J; bases not matched to a gene: 4. The V gene's germline CDR1 is SGHTA and CDR2 FQGNSA. Here the CDR3 reads CASSSGGANNEQFF. CDR3 DNA: TGTGCCAGCAGCTCCGGGGGGGCAAACAATGAGCAGTTCTTC.

The chain links TRBV7-9 to TRBJ1-6; 8 bases are shared with TRBD1. This CDR3 contains 14 residues. Germline values: CDR1 SEHNR, CDR2 FQNEAQ (reference sequence). Trimming cost V 3 bases and J 10 bases; bases outside gene matches: 5. The CDR3 coding sequence is TGTGCCAGCAGCTTTAGGACAGGGCCCTCACCCCTCCACTTT. Its protein is CASSFRTGPSPLHF.

The V gene is TRBV15, the J gene TRBJ2-1, with D possibly called TRBD1 or TRBD2 (6 bases each). This CDR3 is built from 16 residues. V lost 3 bases and J 6 bases, leaving 18 bases between the germline ends. Per the germline V gene, CDR1 is LNHNV and CDR2 is YYDKDF (reference sequence). The CDR3 DNA is TGTGCCACCAGCAGCATAGGAGGGGGGCTTGGCAATGAGCAGTTCTTC. Its translation is CATSSIGGGLGNEQFF.

This chain connects TRBV12-3 or TRBV12-4 to TRBJ2-6; D unclear. The CDR3 extends over 13 amino acids. V dropped 1 base and J dropped 4 bases, with 2 bases sitting between them. CDR3 in DNA: TGTGCCAGCAGTTTAGTGGGGGCCAACGTCCTGACTTTC. Translated, it gives CASSLVGANVLTF.

In its sample, this clonotype was seen a few times. The chain is built from TRBV27 and TRBJ2-7; the D gene is possibly TRBD2 (5 bases). This CDR3 is 13 amino acids long. Trimming removed 3 bases from V and 7 bases from J, with 13 bases in between. Germline V gene data show CDR1 as MNHEY and CDR2 as SMNVEV (reference sequence). For the CDR3, the DNA is TGTGCCAGCAGTTTGTGGGCCCGGAGGGAGCAGTACTTC. Translated, it gives CASSLWARREQYF.

V and J are TRBV29-1 and TRBJ1-2, with D maybe TRBD1 (5 bases). The germline gives CDR1 SQVTM, CDR2 ANQGSEA. V lost 1 base and J 8 bases, leaving 8 bases between the germline ends. The CDR3 covers 11 residues. CDR3 in amino acids: CSVEGGVGYTF. CDR3 DNA sequence: TGCAGCGTTGAAGGGGGCGTAGGCTACACCTTC.

Comment on this clonotype: A junction boundary mismatches the germline segment, possibly from a read error. The chain is built from TRBV7-2 and TRBJ1-2; D is perhaps TRBD1 (5 bases). Per germline, CDR1 SGHTA and CDR2 FQGNSA. CDR3 length: 13 amino acids. The CDR3 region has the DNA TGTGCCAGCAGCCCCGACAGTAACTATGGCTGCACCTTC. Translating gives CASSPDSNYGCTF. The entire variable domain, with the rest obtained from reference TRBV7-2 and TRBJ1-2, is as follows: GAGVSQSPSNKVTEKGKDVELRCDPISGHTALYWYRQSLGQGLEFLIYFQGNSAPDKSGLPSDRFSAERTGGSVSTLTIQRTQQEDSAVYLCASSPDSNYGCTFGSGTRLTVV.

The chain employs TRBV7-2 and TRBJ2-7, with D perhaps TRBD1 (6 bases). The CDR3 spans 12 residues. Germline CDR1 reads SGHTA; CDR2 reads FQGNSA. Deletions cut 5 bases from V and 5 bases from J, with 10 bases between. The CDR3 reads CASSQDRNEQYF. In DNA, the CDR3 is TGTGCCAGCAGCCAAGACAGGAACGAGCAGTACTTC.

This clonotype has a handful of counts. The chain recombines TRBV10-3 with TRBJ2-1, with D possibly TRBD2 on 5 matching bases. The CDR3 covers 14 residues. CDR1 and CDR2 from the germline V gene are ENHRY and SYGVKD. V gave up 11 bases and J gave up 4 bases, with 18 bases separating them. The CDR3 region has the DNA TGTGCCTCCTCAACTAGAGGAGCGTACAATGAGCAGTTCTTC. Translation gives CASSTRGAYNEQFF.

The V call is TRBV20-1, the J call TRBJ1-2; D perhaps matches TRBD1 (5 bases). Per germline, CDR1 DFQATT and CDR2 SNEGSKA (reference sequence). The CDR3 totals 14 residues. The ends were cut back, 4 bases at V and 5 bases at J, with 17 bases in the middle. The CDR3 loop reads CSAIREGVIYGYTF. The CDR3 DNA follows: TGCAGTGCTATCAGGGAAGGGGTAATATATGGCTACACCTTC.